A selection of T cell receptor beta chains follows, all from one sample in a study of blood T cell repertoires in COVID-19. The data were produced by immunoSEQ multiplex PCR, yet TCRdb's version contains in-frame clones alone and is incomplete. The sample has roughly 250,000 clones, 70% to 90% seen once. The sample taken for sequencing was PBMCs or T cells enriched from blood (not recorded which). These receptors originate from a woman aged 50 to 60 who had recovered from COVID-19. The CDR3 runs from the conserved cysteine through the conserved F or W. A D gene is named only where the DNA matches it firmly. Rows give clone size only sometimes, using once, few, many, or a class for an expanded clone.

abundance,v_gene,j_gene,d_gene,CDR3aa,CDR3nt
-,TRBV19,TRBJ2-1,-,CASSALGRYNEQFF,TGTGCCAGTAGTGCTTTAGGGAGGTACAATGAGCAGTTCTTC
-,TRBV27,TRBJ1-1,-,CASSKQGGVKNTEAFF,TGTGCCAGCAGTAAACAGGGAGGGGTCAAGAACACTGAAGCTTTCTTT
-,TRBV19,TRBJ2-3,TRBD1,CASSGQDQDTQYF,TGTGCCAGTTCGGGACAGGACCAAGATACGCAGTATTTT
-,TRBV20-1,TRBJ1-2,TRBD1,CSAKDRDGYTF,TGCAGTGCTAAGGACAGGGATGGCTACACCTTC
-,TRBV5-1,TRBJ2-2,TRBD2,CASSTGTSGRVSGELFF,TGCGCCAGCAGCACCGGGACTAGCGGGAGGGTTTCCGGGGAGCTGTTTTTT
-,TRBV2,TRBJ1-4,TRBD1,CASSEDRTGTNEKLFF,TGTGCCAGCAGTGAGGACAGGACGGGCACTAATGAAAAACTGTTTTTT
-,TRBV4-1,TRBJ1-2,TRBD1,CASSQGTGGFYGYTF,TGCGCCAGCAGCCAGGGGACAGGGGGCTTCTATGGCTACACCTTC
-,TRBV7-9,TRBJ1-2,-,CASSVPGIYGYTF,TGTGCCAGCAGCGTACCAGGGATCTATGGCTACACCTTC
-,TRBV7-6,TRBJ2-7,-,CASSLRTPYEQYF,TGTGCCAGCAGCTTACGGACACCCTACGAGCAGTACTTC
once,TRBV5-1,TRBJ2-7,TRBD2,CASSTGTSGAYEQYF,TGCGCCAGCAGCACCGGGACTAGCGGAGCCTACGAGCAGTACTTC
-,TRBV28,TRBJ2-5,TRBD2,CASSRSGRAETQYF,TGTGCCAGCAGTAGAAGCGGGAGGGCAGAGACCCAGTACTTC
-,TRBV10-3,TRBJ1-1,-,CAISDNTGSGTEAFF,TGTGCCATCAGTGATAACACAGGGAGCGGTACTGAAGCTTTCTTT
-,TRBV2,TRBJ1-2,-,CASSPTGPFDNYGYTF,TGTGCCAGCAGTCCCACTGGGCCCTTCGATAACTATGGCTACACCTTC
-,TRBV2,TRBJ2-7,TRBD2,CASSAQLAGVPEQYF,TGTGCCAGCAGCGCACAACTAGCGGGAGTCCCCGAGCAGTACTTC
-,TRBV5-1,TRBJ1-1,-,CASSLGSAPGLSEAFF,TGCGCCAGCAGCTTGGGGTCAGCACCGGGTCTGTCTGAAGCTTTCTTT
-,TRBV12-3/TRBV12-4,TRBJ2-1,TRBD1,CASSPTGGFEQFF,TGTGCCAGCAGTCCGACAGGGGGCTTTGAGCAGTTCTTC
-,TRBV2,TRBJ1-2,TRBD1,CASSETTGVYGYTF,TGTGCCAGCAGTGAAACTACAGGGGTCTATGGCTACACCTTC
-,TRBV7-9,TRBJ2-5,TRBD2,CASSFILAGEWYQETQYF,TGTGCCAGCAGCTTTATACTAGCGGGAGAGTGGTACCAAGAGACCCAGTACTTC
-,TRBV5-4,TRBJ2-3,-,CASSTRPKGERGDTQYF,TGTGCCAGCAGCACCCGCCCGAAGGGGGAAAGAGGAGATACGCAGTATTTT
-,TRBV11-2,TRBJ2-1,TRBD2,CASSLGLAGVDEQFF,TGTGCCAGCAGCCTGGGGCTAGCGGGGGTCGATGAGCAGTTCTTC
-,TRBV10-3,TRBJ2-1,TRBD2,CAISDRSSGNEQFF,TGTGCCATCAGTGATCGGTCTAGCGGGAATGAGCAGTTCTTC
-,TRBV10-1,TRBJ2-7,TRBD1,CASRFPGQGTHEQYF,TGCGCCAGCAGGTTTCCGGGACAGGGTACCCACGAGCAGTACTTC
-,TRBV19,TRBJ2-7,-,CASSPWGRGKTYEQYF,TGTGCCAGTAGCCCTTGGGGCCGCGGGAAAACCTACGAGCAGTACTTC
-,TRBV14,TRBJ2-7,TRBD1,CASSLDRVYEQYF,TGTGCCAGCAGCCTAGACAGGGTCTACGAGCAGTACTTC
-,TRBV6-6,TRBJ1-1,-,CASSGTSYTEAFF,TGTGCCAGCAGTGGGACATCGTACACTGAAGCTTTCTTT
-,TRBV7-3,TRBJ1-6,TRBD1,CASSFRGRGSPLHF,TGTGCCAGCAGCTTCAGGGGGCGCGGTTCACCCCTCCACTTT
-,TRBV19,TRBJ1-4,-,CASSINGGATNEKLFF,TGTGCCAGTAGTATAAACGGAGGAGCAACTAATGAAAAACTGTTTTTT
-,TRBV7-8,TRBJ2-1,-,CASSTNGRYNEQFF,TGTGCCAGCAGCACCAACGGGAGATACAATGAGCAGTTCTTC
-,TRBV28,TRBJ1-1,TRBD1,CASSLGNRGATEAFF,TGTGCCAGCAGTTTGGGGAACAGGGGGGCCACTGAAGCTTTCTTT